These 9 T cell receptor beta chains were all obtained from the same sample, sequenced in a study of control samples from healthy donors and cancer patients. Assay used: immunoSEQ multiplex PCR; TCRdb lists only in-frame clones, some missing. The sample comprises more than 95,000 clones, roughly 87% of which are singletons, and over 6.5% rests with the top ten. The sequenced sample consisted of blood. The origin of the receptors is a man between 40 and 49 years old in good health.

The V call is TRBV6-5, the J call TRBJ1-4; TRBD1 matches at 7 bases. CDR3 length equals 13 residues. Looked up from germline, CDR1 is MNHEY and CDR2 is SVGAGI. The J segment lost 4 bases and the V segment lost 11 bases, leaving 7 bases of the junction unmatched. CDR3 loop: CASLGGLNEKLFF. The DNA of the CDR3 is TGTGCCTCCTTAGGGGGCCTTAATGAAAAACTGTTTTTT.

The rearrangement joins TRBV18 to TRBJ1-1, with a possible D match to TRBD1 (5 bases). V shed 6 bases and J shed 1 base, with 12 bases lying between them. This CDR3 has 14 amino acids. Germline V CDR1 and CDR2: KGHSH, LQKENI. CDR3 amino acids: CASSTQGTNTEAFF. As DNA, the CDR3 is TGTGCCAGCTCTACCCAGGGCACGAACACTGAAGCTTTCTTT.

The V and J genes are TRBV7-2 and TRBJ2-1; no clear D gene. V dropped 3 bases and J dropped 6 bases, with 15 bases sitting between them. The CDR3 extends over 15 amino acids. Germline V gives CDR1 SGHTA, CDR2 FQGNSA. The CDR3 DNA reads as TGTGCCAGCAGCTTGAGCTACGACCCTTCCAATGAGCAGTTCTTC. Residues: CASSLSYDPSNEQFF.

The rearrangement links TRBV4-2 to TRBJ1-2; D ambiguous. Per the germline V gene, CDR1 is LGHNA and CDR2 is YNFKEQ. The CDR3 has 15 residues. Trimming removed 0 bases from V and 2 bases from J, with 10 bases in between. The CDR3 loop is CASSQDTGRNYGYTF. Written as DNA, the CDR3 is TGTGCCAGCAGCCAAGATACCGGCAGAAACTATGGCTACACCTTC.

The V gene is TRBV3-1 (or the pseudogene TRBV3-2), the J gene TRBJ1-2; TRBD1 matches 7 bases. Germline values: CDR1 LGHDT, CDR2 YNNKEL (reference sequence). Trimming removed 2 bases from V and 4 bases from J; junction bases left unmatched: 13. The CDR3 sequence is 17 residues long. The CDR3 sequence: CASSQTCPDRDGYGYTF. DNA of the CDR3: TGTGCCAGCAGCCAAACCTGCCCTGACAGGGATGGCTATGGCTACACCTTC.

This sequence joins TRBV18 and TRBJ2-5; 7 bases line up with TRBD1. The CDR3 is 14 amino acids. Germline trimming cut 1 base from V and 1 base from J; bases unmatched to any gene: 0. Germline V gives CDR1 KGHSH, CDR2 LQKENI. The CDR3 region has the DNA TGTGCCAGCTCACCACGGGACAGCCAAGAGACCCAGTACTTC. Encoded protein: CASSPRDSQETQYF.

This chain joins TRBV7-9 and TRBJ1-6; the D gene is possibly TRBD1 (6 bases). The CDR3 has 14 amino acids. V lost 5 bases, J lost 6 bases, and 11 bases lay in between. Germline V lookup: CDR1 SEHNR, CDR2 FQNEAQ (reference sequence). CDR3 sequence: CASSQDSFNSPLHF. CDR3 DNA: TGTGCCAGCAGCCAGGACAGTTTTAATTCACCCCTCCACTTT.

This sequence joins TRBV18 and TRBJ1-2; tentatively, D is TRBD1 (5 bases). Looked up from germline, CDR1 is KGHSH and CDR2 is LQKENI. Trimming shortened V by 0 bases and J by 4 bases, and 6 bases separated the two germline ends. This CDR3 comprises 13 residues. CDR3 coding DNA: TGTGCCAGCTCACCACCTACAGGCTATGGCTACACCTTC. Its protein is CASSPPTGYGYTF. The variable domain in full, with the rest retrieved from reference TRBV18 and TRBJ1-2, is NAGVMQNPRHLVRRRGQEARLRCSPMKGHSHVYWYRQLPEEGLKFMVYLQKENIIDESGMPKERFSAEFPKEGPSILRIQQVVRGDSAAYFCASSPPTGYGYTFGSGTRLTVV.

The V gene is TRBV7-2, the J gene TRBJ1-3; a possible D gene is TRBD1 (6 bases). The V end lost 1 base, the J end lost 0 bases, and 13 bases lay between the germline ends. The germline V gene encodes CDR1 SGHTA and CDR2 FQGNSA. This CDR3 is 17 amino acids long. CDR3 sequence (DNA): TGTGCCAGCAGCTTAGGGCAGGGACACTACTCTGGAAACACCATATATTTT. This translates into CASSLGQGHYSGNTIYF.